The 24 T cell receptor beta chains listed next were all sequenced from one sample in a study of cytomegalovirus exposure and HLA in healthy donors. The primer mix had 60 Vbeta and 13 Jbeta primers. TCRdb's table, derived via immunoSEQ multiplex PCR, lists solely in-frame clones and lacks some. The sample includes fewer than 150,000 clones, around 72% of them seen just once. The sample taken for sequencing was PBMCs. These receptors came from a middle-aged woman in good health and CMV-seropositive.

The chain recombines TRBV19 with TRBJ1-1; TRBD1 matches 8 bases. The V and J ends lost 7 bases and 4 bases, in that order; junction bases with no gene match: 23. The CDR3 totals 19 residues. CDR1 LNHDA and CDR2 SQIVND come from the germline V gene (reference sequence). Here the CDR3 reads CASKGRRGTGEEFGTEAFF. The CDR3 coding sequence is TGTGCCAGTAAGGGTCGACGGGGGACAGGCGAAGAGTTTGGCACTGAAGCTTTCTTT.

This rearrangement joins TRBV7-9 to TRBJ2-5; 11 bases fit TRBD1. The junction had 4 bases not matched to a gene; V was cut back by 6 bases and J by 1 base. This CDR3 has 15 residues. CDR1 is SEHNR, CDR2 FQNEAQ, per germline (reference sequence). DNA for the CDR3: TGTGCCAGCAGTTCCGGGACAGGGGGCCAAGAGACCCAGTACTTC. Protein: CASSSGTGGQETQYF.

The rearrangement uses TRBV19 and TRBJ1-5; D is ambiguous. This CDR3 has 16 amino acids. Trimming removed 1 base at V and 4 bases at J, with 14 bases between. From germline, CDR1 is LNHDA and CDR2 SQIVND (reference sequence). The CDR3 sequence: CASSIAEPTLNQPQHF. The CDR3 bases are TGTGCCAGTAGTATAGCCGAGCCGACTCTTAATCAGCCCCAGCATTTT.

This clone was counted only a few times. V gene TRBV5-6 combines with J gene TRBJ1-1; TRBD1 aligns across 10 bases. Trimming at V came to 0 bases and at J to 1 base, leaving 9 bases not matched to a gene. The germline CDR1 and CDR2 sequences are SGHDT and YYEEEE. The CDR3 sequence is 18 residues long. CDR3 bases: TGTGCCAGCAGCTTGGCCGGCTGGGACAGGGGCGAGAACACTGAAGCTTTCTTT. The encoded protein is CASSLAGWDRGENTEAFF.

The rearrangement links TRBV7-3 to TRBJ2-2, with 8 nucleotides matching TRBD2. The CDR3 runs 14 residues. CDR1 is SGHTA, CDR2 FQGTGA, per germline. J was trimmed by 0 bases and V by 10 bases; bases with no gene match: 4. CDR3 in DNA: TGTGCCACGGGGGGGCTAACGAACACCGGGGAGCTGTTTTTT. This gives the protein CATGGLTNTGELFF.

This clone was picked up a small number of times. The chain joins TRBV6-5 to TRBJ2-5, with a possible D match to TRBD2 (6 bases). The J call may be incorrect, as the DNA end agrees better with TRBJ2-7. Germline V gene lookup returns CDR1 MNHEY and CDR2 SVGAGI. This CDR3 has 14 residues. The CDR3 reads CASSRSRGGYEQYF. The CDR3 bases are TGTGCCAGCAGCCGGTCGAGGGGAGGCTACGAGCAGTACTTC.

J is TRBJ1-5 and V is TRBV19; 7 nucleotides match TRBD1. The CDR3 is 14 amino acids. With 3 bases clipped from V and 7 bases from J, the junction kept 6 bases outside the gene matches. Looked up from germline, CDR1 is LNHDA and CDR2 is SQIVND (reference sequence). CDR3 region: CASSIWDRPQPQHF. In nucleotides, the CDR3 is TGTGCCAGTAGTATTTGGGACAGACCCCAGCCCCAGCATTTT. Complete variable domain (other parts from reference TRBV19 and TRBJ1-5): DGGITQSPKYLFRKEGQNVTLSCEQNLNHDAMYWYRQDPGQGLRLIYYSQIVNDFQKGDIAEGYSVSREKKESFPLTVTSAQKNPTAFYLCASSIWDRPQPQHFGDGTRLSIL.

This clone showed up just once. CDR3 bases: TGTGCCAGCAGTTACGCCGGGACAGAGAACACTGAAGCTTTCTTT. Its protein product is CASSYAGTENTEAFF. The chain uses TRBV6-6 and TRBJ1-1, with 7 bases lining up with TRBD1. The CDR3 runs to 15 residues. J gave up 1 base and V 2 bases, and 4 bases lay outside the gene matches. Germline V gene sequence: CDR1 MNHNY, CDR2 SVGAGI (reference sequence).

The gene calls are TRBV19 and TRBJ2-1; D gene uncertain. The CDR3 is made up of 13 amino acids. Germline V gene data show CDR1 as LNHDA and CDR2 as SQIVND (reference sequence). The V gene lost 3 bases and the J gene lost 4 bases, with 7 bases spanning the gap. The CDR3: CASSISRYNEQFF. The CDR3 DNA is TGTGCCAGTAGTATTTCCAGGTACAATGAGCAGTTCTTC. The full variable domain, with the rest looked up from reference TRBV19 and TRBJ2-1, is DGGITQSPKYLFRKEGQNVTLSCEQNLNHDAMYWYRQDPGQGLRLIYYSQIVNDFQKGDIAEGYSVSREKKESFPLTVTSAQKNPTAFYLCASSISRYNEQFFGPGTRLTVL.

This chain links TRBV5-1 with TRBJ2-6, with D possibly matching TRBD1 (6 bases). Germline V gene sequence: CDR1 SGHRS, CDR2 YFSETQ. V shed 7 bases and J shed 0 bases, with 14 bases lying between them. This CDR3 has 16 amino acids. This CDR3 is CASAATGFSGANVLTF. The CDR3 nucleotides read TGCGCCAGCGCCGCTACAGGGTTCTCTGGGGCCAACGTCCTGACTTTC.

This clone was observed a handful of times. CDR3 nucleotides: TGTGCCAGCAGCCTGCGGGGCGCCAGTGGAAACACCATATATTTT. This sequence encodes CASSLRGASGNTIYF. The V gene is TRBV7-9, the J gene TRBJ1-3; D is possibly TRBD1 (5 bases). This CDR3 contains 15 residues. V was shortened by 5 bases and J by 3 bases, with 14 bases between the two germline ends. CDR1 is SEHNR, CDR2 FQNEAQ, per germline (reference sequence).

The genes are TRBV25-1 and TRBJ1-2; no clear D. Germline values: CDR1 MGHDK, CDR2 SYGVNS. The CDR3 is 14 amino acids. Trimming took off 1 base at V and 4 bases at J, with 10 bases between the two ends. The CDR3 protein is CASSELDTSYGYTF. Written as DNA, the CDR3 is TGTGCCAGCAGTGAATTAGACACTTCCTATGGCTACACCTTC.

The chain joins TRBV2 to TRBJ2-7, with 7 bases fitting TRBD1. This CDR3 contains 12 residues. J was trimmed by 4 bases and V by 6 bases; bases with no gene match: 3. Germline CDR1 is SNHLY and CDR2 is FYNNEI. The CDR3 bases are TGTGCCAGCAGGAACAGGGGTTACGAGCAGTACTTC. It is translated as CASRNRGYEQYF.

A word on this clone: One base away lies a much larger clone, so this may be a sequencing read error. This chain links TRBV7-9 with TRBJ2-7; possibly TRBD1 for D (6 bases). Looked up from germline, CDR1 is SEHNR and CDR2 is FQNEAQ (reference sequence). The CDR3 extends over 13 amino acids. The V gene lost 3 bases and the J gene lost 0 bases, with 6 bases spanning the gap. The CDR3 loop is CASSLDSSYEQYF. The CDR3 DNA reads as TGTGCCAGCAGCTTGGACAGCTCCTACGAGCAGTACTTC.

The CDR3 here is CSVVVGDTEAFF. CDR3 in DNA: TGCAGCGTTGTTGTAGGGGATACTGAAGCTTTCTTT. J is TRBJ1-1 and V is TRBV29-1; D may be TRBD1 (5 bases). CDR1 and CDR2 (germline): SQVTM, ANQGSEA. The ends were cut back, 4 bases at V and 5 bases at J, with 11 bases in the middle. This CDR3 has 12 amino acids.

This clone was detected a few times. CDR3 loop: CASSFTPGTGSEDEQYF. The DNA for the CDR3 is TGTGCCAGCAGCTTTACCCCCGGGACAGGGTCTGAAGACGAGCAGTACTTC. The chain employs TRBV7-2 and TRBJ2-7, with TRBD1 identical over 9 bases. CDR3 length: 17 residues. CDR1 and CDR2 (germline): SGHTA, FQGNSA. Trimming cost V 3 bases and J 5 bases; bases outside gene matches: 14. The full variable domain, with the rest looked up from reference TRBV7-2 and TRBJ2-7, is GAGVSQSPSNKVTEKGKDVELRCDPISGHTALYWYRQSLGQGLEFLIYFQGNSAPDKSGLPSDRFSAERTGGSVSTLTIQRTQQEDSAVYLCASSFTPGTGSEDEQYFGPGTRLTVT.

Here the CDR3 DNA reads TGTGCCAGCAGCTTGGACGCTGTTCTCGGTGGAAACACCATATATTTT. It yields the protein CASSLDAVLGGNTIYF. The rearrangement uses TRBV5-4 and TRBJ1-3; no clear D gene. V was clipped by 0 bases and J by 3 bases, with 13 bases between them. The CDR3 runs to 16 residues. Germline lookup yields CDR1 SGHNT and CDR2 YYREEE (reference sequence).

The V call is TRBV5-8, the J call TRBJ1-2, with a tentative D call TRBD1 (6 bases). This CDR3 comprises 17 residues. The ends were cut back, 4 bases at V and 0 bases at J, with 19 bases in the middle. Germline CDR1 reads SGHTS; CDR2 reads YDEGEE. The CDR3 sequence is CASSPTRDTNPNYGYTF. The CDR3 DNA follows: TGTGCCAGCAGCCCAACCCGGGACACCAACCCTAACTATGGCTACACCTTC.

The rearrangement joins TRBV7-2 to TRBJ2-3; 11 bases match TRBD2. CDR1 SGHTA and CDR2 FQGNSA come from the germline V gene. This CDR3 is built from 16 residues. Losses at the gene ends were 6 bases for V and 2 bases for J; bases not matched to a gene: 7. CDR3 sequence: CASRPRLAGSTDTQYF. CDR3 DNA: TGTGCCAGCAGGCCCCGACTAGCGGGGTCCACAGATACGCAGTATTTT.

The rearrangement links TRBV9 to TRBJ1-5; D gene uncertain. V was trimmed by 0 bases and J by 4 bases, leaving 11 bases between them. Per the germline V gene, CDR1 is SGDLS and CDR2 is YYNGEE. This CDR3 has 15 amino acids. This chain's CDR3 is CASSVGREANQPQHF. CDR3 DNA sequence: TGTGCCAGCAGCGTAGGCCGGGAGGCAAATCAGCCCCAGCATTTT. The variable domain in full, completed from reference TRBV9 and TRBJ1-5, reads DSGVTQTPKHLITATGQRVTLRCSPRSGDLSVYWYQQSLDQGLQFLIQYYNGEERAKGNILERFSAQQFPDLHSELNLSSLELGDSALYFCASSVGREANQPQHFGDGTRLSIL.

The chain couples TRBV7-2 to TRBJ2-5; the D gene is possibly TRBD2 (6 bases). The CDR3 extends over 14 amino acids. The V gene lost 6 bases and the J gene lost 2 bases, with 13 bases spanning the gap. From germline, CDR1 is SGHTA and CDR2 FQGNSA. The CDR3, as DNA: TGTGCCAGCAGGGATACTAGCCTACAAGAGACCCAGTACTTC. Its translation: CASRDTSLQETQYF. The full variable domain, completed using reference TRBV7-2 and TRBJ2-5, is GAGVSQSPSNKVTEKGKDVELRCDPISGHTALYWYRQSLGQGLEFLIYFQGNSAPDKSGLPSDRFSAERTGGSVSTLTIQRTQQEDSAVYLCASRDTSLQETQYFGPGTRLLVL.

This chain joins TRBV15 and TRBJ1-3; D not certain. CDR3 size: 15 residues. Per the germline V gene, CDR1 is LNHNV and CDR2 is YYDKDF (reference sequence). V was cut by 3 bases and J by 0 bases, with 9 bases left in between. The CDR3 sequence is CATSSEVGSGNTIYF. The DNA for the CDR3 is TGTGCCACCAGCAGTGAGGTCGGCTCTGGAAACACCATATATTTT.

As DNA, the CDR3 is TGTGCCAGCAGCGCCGGGGACTTCTCTGGAAACACCATATATTTT. It specifies CASSAGDFSGNTIYF. This sequence joins TRBV9 and TRBJ1-3; D is possibly TRBD1 (5 bases). CDR1 and CDR2 (germline): SGDLS, YYNGEE. The V end lost 3 bases, the J end lost 0 bases, and 10 bases lay between the germline ends. The CDR3 extends over 15 amino acids.

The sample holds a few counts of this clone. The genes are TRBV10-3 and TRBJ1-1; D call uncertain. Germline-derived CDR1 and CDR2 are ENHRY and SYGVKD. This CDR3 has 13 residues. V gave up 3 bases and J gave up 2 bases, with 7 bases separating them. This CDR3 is CAISEVENTEAFF. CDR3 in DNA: TGTGCCATCAGTGAAGTAGAAAACACTGAAGCTTTCTTT.